This T cell receptor beta chain is from a study of response to subunit inactivated influenza vaccine listed by TCRdb under 2018. For the wider study: To follow how T cells responded to a trivalent subunit inactivated influenza vaccine, the researchers relied on deep quantitative profiling of the T cell receptor repertoire.

Inclusive of the bounding cysteine and phenylalanine, the CDR3 is 11 residues long. The entry retains the CDR3 DNA only, 33 bases that are in frame from base 1. Per the germline V gene, SGHDN is the CDR1 and FVKESK is the CDR2. The germline ends are 9 bases apart after V is trimmed by 5 bases and J by 7 bases. The method behind the library was RT-PCR. Instrument used: Illumina HiSeq 2500. Through fastp at Q25 and MiXCR, TCRdb rebuilt clones from the public reads, retaining in-frame beta chains. Under each unique CDR3 protein, matching rows form one entry showing the most common genes and DNA. The table for this sample lists about 620,000 distinct CDR3 sequences; about 12% of them were counted only once. The ten largest clonotypes hold approximately 10% of the sample. Results the study describes overall, beyond this receptor: The authors suggested that each seasonal influenza vaccination may recruit only a limited number of new T cells.

With regard to this clonotype: Its antigen is not yet known. Base qualities are not recorded, but no much larger clone differs from it by a single base.

The source is a man aged 50 or older who received an inactivated influenza vaccine. Donor details come from another sample of the same person, matched by shared clones. Specimen: PBMCs from blood, collected on the day of vaccination. Recombination linked TRBV14 to TRBJ2-7; the D gene identity is not certain. The CDR3 protein sequence reads: CASSIAREQYF. The nucleotide sequence is TGTGCCAGCAGCATTGCCAGGGAGCAGTACTTC.